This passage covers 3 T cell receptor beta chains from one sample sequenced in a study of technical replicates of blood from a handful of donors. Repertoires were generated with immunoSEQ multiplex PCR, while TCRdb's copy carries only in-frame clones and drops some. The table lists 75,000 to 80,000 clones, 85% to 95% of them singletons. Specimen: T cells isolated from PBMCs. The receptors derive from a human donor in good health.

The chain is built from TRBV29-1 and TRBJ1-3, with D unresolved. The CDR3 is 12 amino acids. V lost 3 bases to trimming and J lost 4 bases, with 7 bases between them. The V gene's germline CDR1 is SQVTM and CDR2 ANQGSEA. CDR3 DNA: TGCAGCGTTGAGGGCGGGGGAAACACCATATATTTT. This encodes CSVEGGGNTIYF.

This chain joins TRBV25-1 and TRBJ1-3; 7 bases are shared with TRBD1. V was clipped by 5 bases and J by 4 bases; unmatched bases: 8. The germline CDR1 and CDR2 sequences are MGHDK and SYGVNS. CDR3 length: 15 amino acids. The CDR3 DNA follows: TGTGCCAGCAGTTACAGGGGTTCGGTCGGAAACACCATATATTTT. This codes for CASSYRGSVGNTIYF.

CDR3 sequence: CASSVYNQPQHF. DNA of the CDR3: TGTGCCAGCAGCGTATATAATCAGCCCCAGCATTTT. The chain uses TRBV2 and TRBJ1-5; D call uncertain. Germline CDR1 and CDR2: SNHLY and FYNNEI. The CDR3 is 12 amino acids. V lost 6 bases, J lost 4 bases, and 7 bases lay in between.